This entry concerns a single TCR beta chain. Its antigen is unidentified. This sample stems from a study of brain metastases from non-small cell lung cancer. The study, taken as a whole, reports: Brain metastases had lower T-cell infiltration than primary tumors. Paired brain metastases and primary tumors largely shared TCR repertoires. T-cell clones appeared expanded in approximately 58% of brain metastases relative to matched primary tumors.

Looked up from germline, CDR1 is SGHRS and CDR2 is YFSETQ. The V and J ends lost 0 bases and 0 bases respectively, with 15 bases between them. The CDR3 sequence is 18 residues long. Only in-frame clones appear in the TCRdb table, and some are missing; sequencing was by immunoSEQ multiplex PCR. The data hold 14,000 to 15,000 clones, with roughly four fifths observed a single time. This chain links TRBV5-1 with TRBJ2-2; D unclear. Sequenced input: primary lung tumor tissue. The receptor comes from a donor over 35 with non-small cell lung cancer. The CDR3: CASSLESWLIPNTGELFF. The CDR3 bases are TGCGCCAGCAGCTTGGAGAGCTGGCTAATCCCGAACACCGGGGAGCTGTTTTTT.